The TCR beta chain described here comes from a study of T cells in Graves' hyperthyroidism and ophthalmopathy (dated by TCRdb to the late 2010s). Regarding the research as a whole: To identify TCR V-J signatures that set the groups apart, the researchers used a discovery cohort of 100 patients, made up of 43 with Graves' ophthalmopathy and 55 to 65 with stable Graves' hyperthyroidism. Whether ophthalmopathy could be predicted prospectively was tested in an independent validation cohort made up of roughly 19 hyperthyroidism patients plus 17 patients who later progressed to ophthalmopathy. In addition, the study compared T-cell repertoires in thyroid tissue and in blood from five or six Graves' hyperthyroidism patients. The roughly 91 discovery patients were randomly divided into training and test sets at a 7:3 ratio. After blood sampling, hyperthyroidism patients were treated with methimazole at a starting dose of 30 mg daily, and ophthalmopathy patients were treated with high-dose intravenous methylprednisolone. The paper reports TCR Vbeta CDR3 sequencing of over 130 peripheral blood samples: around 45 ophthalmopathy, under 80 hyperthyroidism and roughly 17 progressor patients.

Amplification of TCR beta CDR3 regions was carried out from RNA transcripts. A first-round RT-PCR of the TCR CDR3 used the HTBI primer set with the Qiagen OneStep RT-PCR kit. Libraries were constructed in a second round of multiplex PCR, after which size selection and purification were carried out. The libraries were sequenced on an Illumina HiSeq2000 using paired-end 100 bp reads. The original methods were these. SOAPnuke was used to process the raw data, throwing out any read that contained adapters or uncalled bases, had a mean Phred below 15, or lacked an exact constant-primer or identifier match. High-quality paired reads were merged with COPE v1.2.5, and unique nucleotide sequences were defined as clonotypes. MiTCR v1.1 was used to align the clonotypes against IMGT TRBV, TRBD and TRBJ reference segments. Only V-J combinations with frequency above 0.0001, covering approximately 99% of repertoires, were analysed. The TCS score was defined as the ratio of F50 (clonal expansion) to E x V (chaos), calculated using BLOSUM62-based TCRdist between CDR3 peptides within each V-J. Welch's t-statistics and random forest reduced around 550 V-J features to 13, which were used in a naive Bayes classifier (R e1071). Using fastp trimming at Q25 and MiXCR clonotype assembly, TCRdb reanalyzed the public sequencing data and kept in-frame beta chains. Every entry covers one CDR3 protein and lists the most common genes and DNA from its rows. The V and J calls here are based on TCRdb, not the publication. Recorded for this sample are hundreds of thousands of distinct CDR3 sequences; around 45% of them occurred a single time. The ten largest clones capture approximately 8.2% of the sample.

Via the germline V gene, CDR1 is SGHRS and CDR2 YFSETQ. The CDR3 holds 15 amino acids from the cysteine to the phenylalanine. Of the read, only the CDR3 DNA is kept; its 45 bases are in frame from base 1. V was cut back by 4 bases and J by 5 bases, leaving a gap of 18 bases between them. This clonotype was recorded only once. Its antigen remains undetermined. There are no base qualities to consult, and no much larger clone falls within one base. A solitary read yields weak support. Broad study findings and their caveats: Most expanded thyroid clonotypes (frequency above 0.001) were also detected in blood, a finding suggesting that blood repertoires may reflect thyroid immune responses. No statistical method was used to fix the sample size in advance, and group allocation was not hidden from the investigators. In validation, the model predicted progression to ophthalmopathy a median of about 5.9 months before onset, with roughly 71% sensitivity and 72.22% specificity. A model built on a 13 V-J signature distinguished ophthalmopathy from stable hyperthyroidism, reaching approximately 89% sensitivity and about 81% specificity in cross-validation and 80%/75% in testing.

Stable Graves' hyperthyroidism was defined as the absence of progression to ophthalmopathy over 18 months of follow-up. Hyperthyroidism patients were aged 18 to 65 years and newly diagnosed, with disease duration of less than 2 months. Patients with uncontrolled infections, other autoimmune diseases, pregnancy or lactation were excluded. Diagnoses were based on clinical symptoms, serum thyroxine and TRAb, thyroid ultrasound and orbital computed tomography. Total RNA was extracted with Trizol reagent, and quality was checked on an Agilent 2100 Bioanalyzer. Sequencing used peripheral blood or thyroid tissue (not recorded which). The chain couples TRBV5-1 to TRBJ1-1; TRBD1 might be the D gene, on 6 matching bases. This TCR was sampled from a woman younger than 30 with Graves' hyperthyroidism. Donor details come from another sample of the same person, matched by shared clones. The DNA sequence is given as TGCGCCAGCAGCCCTATTCGTAGGGGGGGTACTGAAGCTTTCTTT. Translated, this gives CASSPIRRGGTEAFF.